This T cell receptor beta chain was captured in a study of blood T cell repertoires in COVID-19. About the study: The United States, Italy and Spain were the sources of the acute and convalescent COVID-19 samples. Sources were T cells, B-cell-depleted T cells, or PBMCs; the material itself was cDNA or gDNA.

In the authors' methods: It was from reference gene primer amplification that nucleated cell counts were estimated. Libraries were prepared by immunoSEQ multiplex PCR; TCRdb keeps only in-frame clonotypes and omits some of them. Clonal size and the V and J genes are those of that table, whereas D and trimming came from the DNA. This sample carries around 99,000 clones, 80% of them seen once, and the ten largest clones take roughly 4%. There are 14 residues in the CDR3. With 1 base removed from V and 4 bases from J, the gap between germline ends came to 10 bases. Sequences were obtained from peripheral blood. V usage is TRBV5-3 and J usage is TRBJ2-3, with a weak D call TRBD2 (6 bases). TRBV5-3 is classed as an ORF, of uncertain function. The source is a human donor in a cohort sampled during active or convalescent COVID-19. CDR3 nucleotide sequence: TGTGCCAGAAGCTTGTGCGGGAAAGCAGATACGCAGTATTTT. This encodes CARSLCGKADTQYF.